Following are 8 T cell receptor beta chains from one sample sequenced in a study of blood T cell repertoires in COVID-19. The assay was immunoSEQ multiplex PCR, and TCRdb's table has in-frame clones only and misses some. The sample carries roughly 170,000 clones, more than 75% recorded once. Sequencing input: PBMCs or T cells enriched from blood (not recorded which). The receptors originated from a woman in her 50s who had recovered from COVID-19.

This chain uses TRBV9 with TRBJ2-7, with 7 nucleotides matching TRBD1. V gave up 3 bases and J gave up 1 base; unmatched junction bases: 13. The germline V gene has CDR1 SGDLS and CDR2 YYNGEE. This CDR3 comprises 17 residues. The CDR3 loop is CASSGGAGTAASYEQYF. The CDR3, as DNA: TGTGCCAGCAGCGGGGGCGCCGGGACAGCGGCTTCCTACGAGCAGTACTTC.

V and J are TRBV19 and TRBJ1-5; D is uncertain. Deletions cut 3 bases from V and 4 bases from J, with 4 bases between. Germline V CDR1 and CDR2: LNHDA, SQIVND (reference sequence). The CDR3 sequence is 12 residues long. CDR3 sequence reads: CASSILNQPQHF. In DNA form, the CDR3 reads TGTGCCAGTAGTATTCTAAATCAGCCCCAGCATTTT.

This chain connects TRBV19 to TRBJ1-2; TRBD1 aligns across 7 bases. The germline CDR1 and CDR2 sequences are LNHDA and SQIVND (reference sequence). This CDR3 region has 12 residues. J gave up 8 bases and V 4 bases, and 4 bases lay outside the gene matches. Written as DNA, the CDR3 is TGTGCCAGTAGTACCCGGACAGGAGGCTACACCTTC. Translated: CASSTRTGGYTF.

The genes are TRBV6-4 and TRBJ1-1; maybe TRBD1 (5 bases). Trimming took off 2 bases at V and 1 base at J, with 11 bases between the two ends. Germline V gives CDR1 MRHNA, CDR2 SNTAGT. The CDR3 runs 15 residues. The CDR3, as DNA: TGTGCCAGCAGTGACGGCACAGGCGGGAACACTGAAGCTTTCTTT. Translating it yields CASSDGTGGNTEAFF.

A note on this clone: Additional DNA sequences in this sample encode the identical CDR3. The chain uses TRBV5-1 and TRBJ1-1, with D possibly TRBD1 on 5 matching bases. CDR1 and CDR2 from the germline V gene are SGHRS and YFSETQ. The CDR3 loop spans 15 amino acids. Trimming took 0 bases from V and 1 from J, leaving 10 bases between them. DNA of the CDR3: TGCGCCAGCAGCTTGGTGGTCGGGGGGAACACTGAAGCTTTCTTT. It codes for CASSLVVGGNTEAFF. Complete variable domain (other parts from reference TRBV5-1 and TRBJ1-1): KAGVTQTPRYLIKTRGQQVTLSCSPISGHRSVSWYQQTPGQGLQFLFEYFSETQRNKGNFPGRFSGRQFSNSRSEMNVSTLELGDSALYLCASSLVVGGNTEAFFGQGTRLTVV.

V gene TRBV5-5 combines with J gene TRBJ2-1; 10 bases are shared with TRBD1. The CDR3 spans 16 residues. The ends lost 5 bases at V and 3 bases at J; junction bases unmatched: 8. Per the germline V gene, CDR1 is SGHKS and CDR2 is YYEKEE (reference sequence). Here the CDR3 DNA reads TGTGCCAGCAGGAAAAGACAGGGGGCGTACTACAATGAGCAGTTCTTC. Amino acid sequence: CASRKRQGAYYNEQFF.

This rearrangement joins TRBV7-9 to TRBJ2-3, with D tentatively TRBD2 (5 bases). Germline assignment: CDR1 SEHNR and CDR2 FQNEAQ (reference sequence). This CDR3 comprises 15 residues. Trimming pared 5 bases from V and 6 bases from J, leaving 18 bases between. The DNA of the CDR3 is TGTGCCAGCAGCCAAACCTCCCGGGGATCGGATACGCAGTATTTT. Its protein is CASSQTSRGSDTQYF. Complete variable domain (other parts from reference TRBV7-9 and TRBJ2-3): DTGVSQNPRHKITKRGQNVTFRCDPISEHNRLYWYRQTLGQGPEFLTYFQNEAQLEKSRLLSDRFSAERPKGSFSTLEIQRTEQGDSAMYLCASSQTSRGSDTQYFGPGTRLTVL.

The gene calls are TRBV2 and TRBJ1-2; 9 bases map to TRBD1. Trimming at V came to 8 bases and at J to 8 bases, leaving 12 bases not matched to a gene. Germline CDR1 reads SNHLY; CDR2 reads FYNNEI. The CDR3 loop spans 14 amino acids. The CDR3 sequence: CASHLGQGRGGYTF. Written as DNA, the CDR3 is TGTGCCAGCCACTTGGGACAGGGAAGGGGGGGCTACACCTTC.